Listed below are T cell receptor beta chains from one sample, sequenced in a study of blood T cell repertoires in COVID-19. The table came from immunoSEQ multiplex PCR; TCRdb's copy has only in-frame clones and leaves some out. The data contain 150,000 to 200,000 clones, around 81% of them singletons. The sequenced sample was PBMCs or T cells enriched from blood (not recorded which). The receptors were gathered from a man aged 40-49 years who had recovered from COVID-19. CDR3s include the opening cysteine and the closing phenylalanine or tryptophan.

v_call: TRBV18
cdr3_aa: CAGRPGSNTGELFF

v_call: TRBV6-5
cdr3_aa: CASSYGESGNTIYF

v_call: TRBV28
cdr3_aa: CASIRQGAVNEKLFF

v_call: TRBV27
cdr3_aa: CASSAQGSQETQYF

v_call: TRBV19
cdr3_aa: CASTLAGAYGYTF

v_call: TRBV6-5
cdr3_aa: CASSEPYNEQFF

v_call: TRBV10-2
cdr3_aa: CASSLTDRVHLIEQFF

v_call: TRBV9
cdr3_aa: CASSLSHGEEGYTF

v_call: TRBV5-1
cdr3_aa: CASSLWAEETQYF

v_call: TRBV9
cdr3_aa: CASSTQLAGGQETQYF

v_call: TRBV7-9
cdr3_aa: CASSPRQGWASPLHF

v_call: TRBV12-3/TRBV12-4
cdr3_aa: CASSFRGGQPQHF

v_call: TRBV6-1
cdr3_aa: CASSEAFLSRGTGHNYGYTF

v_call: TRBV6-5
cdr3_aa: CASNTGGTANYGYTF